This T cell receptor (beta chain) is from a study of blood T cells in healthy people across ages. Study context: About one barcoded beta molecule per two T cells was captured by template switching.

This clonotype has a handful of counts. Its antigen is still unknown. Primed by a sample-barcoded 5' primer and a J-beta primer mix, a second PCR proceeded for 7 to 11 cycles. Each CDR3 protein gets one entry after TCRdb re-called the 5' RACE reads with MiXCR. The sample has nearly 800,000 distinct CDR3 sequences, approximately 25% seen once. General study results and limits: Using unsorted PBMCs precluded a conclusive naive versus antigen-experienced comparison. A greater number of naive CD4+ cells and higher diversity distinguished long-lived donors from aged donors.

The CDR3 is 13 residues long. The J segment lost 5 bases and the V segment lost 6 bases, leaving 3 bases of the junction unmatched. Germline loops: CDR1 ENHRY, CDR2 SYGVKD. The data were also submitted as part of a second study, on T cells of mothers and their children. That report adds: Reads recorded for TCR beta CDR3 numbered over 9 million per mother and roughly 2.7 million per child.

The chain joins TRBV10-3 to TRBJ2-5; 10 nucleotides match TRBD2. Sequencing input: blood. This TCR came from a boy aged 5-17 years in good health. CDR3 sequence (DNA): TGTGCCATCAGCCAGCGGGAGGGTGAGACCCAGTACTTC. Its protein product is CAISQREGETQYF.